This T cell receptor beta chain was obtained from a study of blood T cell repertoires in COVID-19. Participant-reported clinical history was the basis for cohort assignment. CDR1 SGDLS and CDR2 YYNGEE come from the germline V gene. Losses at the gene ends were 8 bases for V and 3 bases for J; bases not matched to a gene: 5. This CDR3 contains 12 residues. In the original analysis: Researchers report that nucleated cell counts were estimated from reference gene primer amplification. Sequencing used immunoSEQ multiplex PCR; TCRdb keeps in-frame clones, though not all of them. V, J and clone size are those of that table, while D and trimming were read from the DNA. The sample holds roughly 280,000 clones, 75% to 90% seen once.

The V and J genes are TRBV9 and TRBJ2-7; 7 bases map to TRBD1. Material for sequencing was PBMCs or T cells enriched from blood (not recorded which). This TCR derives from a woman under 30 who had recovered from COVID-19. The CDR3, as DNA: TGTGCCAGTGGGACAGATGACTACGAGCAGTACTTC. It encodes CASGTDDYEQYF.